One and the same sample provided the 14 T cell receptor beta chains below, sequenced in a study of circulating CD8 cells and anti-PD-1 response in melanoma. Each library started from approximately 15 ng of total RNA using the QIAseq Immune Repertoire TCR panel. In TCRdb, the reads were re-called with MiXCR into one record per CDR3 protein. The sample lists some 500 distinct CDR3 sequences; 7% to 9.5% were seen once. Live CD3+CD8+TCRalphabeta+ cells were sorted into four subsets by PD-1 and/or TIGIT. The sample was CD8+ T cells from PBMCs, taken at baseline or after one month of anti-PD-1 therapy (not recorded which). The receptors were gathered from a human donor with melanoma.

This clonotype is large within its sample. The chain combines TRBV6-2 or TRBV6-3 with TRBJ2-1; 8 bases align to TRBD2. Germline V lookup: CDR1 MNHEY, CDR2 SVGEGT. CDR3 length: 15 residues. V trimming: 6 bases; J trimming: 8 bases; junction bases outside the gene matches: 12. Written as DNA, the CDR3 is TGTGCCAGCAGCGACGTAATAGCGGGGCTGGATGAGCAGTTCTTC. Residues: CASSDVIAGLDEQFF.

This clonotype is termed medium-sized. The chain is built from TRBV19 and TRBJ2-2; no clear D gene. The CDR3 has 12 amino acids. CDR1 and CDR2 (germline): LNHDA, SQIVND (reference sequence). Between the trimmed V and J ends, which lost 7 bases and 5 bases, there was a span of 8 bases. DNA for the CDR3: TGTGCCAGTAAGCGCCCGACCGGGGAGCTGTTTTTT. This codes for CASKRPTGELFF.

This clonotype counts as large. The V call is TRBV10-3, the J call TRBJ2-5; D unresolved. V gave up 0 bases and J gave up 5 bases, with 7 bases separating them. Germline V gene data show CDR1 as ENHRY and CDR2 as SYGVKD. CDR3 length equals 13 residues. The CDR3 nucleotides are TGTGCCATCAGTGAGTCGTATGGGGAGACCCAGTACTTC. Translating it yields CAISESYGETQYF.

Sample share makes this clonotype large. The CDR3, as DNA: TGTGCTAGTGGTTTACGAGGGACCGGGGAGCTGTTTTTT. Protein: CASGLRGTGELFF. This chain uses TRBV12-5 with TRBJ2-2; weak D call: TRBD2 (5 bases). Germline-derived CDR1 and CDR2 are LGHNT and FRNRAP. The CDR3 extends over 13 amino acids. The ends were cut back, 3 bases at V and 5 bases at J, with 7 bases in the middle.

The V gene is TRBV2, the J gene TRBJ2-5; 8 bases are shared with TRBD2. V was clipped by 10 bases and J by 5 bases; unmatched bases: 15. The CDR3 runs 15 residues. Germline CDR1 reads SNHLY; CDR2 reads FYNNEI. The CDR3 nucleotides are TGTGCCACCACCCCCCCCGGGGGGGGCAGTGAGACCCAGTACTTC. Translation: CATTPPGGGSETQYF.

This clonotype is large in the sample. The chain employs TRBV2 and TRBJ1-1; D remains unclear. Germline V gene lookup returns CDR1 SNHLY and CDR2 FYNNEI. There are 15 residues in the CDR3. Trimming took off 3 bases at V and 2 bases at J, with 13 bases between the two ends. As DNA, the CDR3 is TGTGCCAGCAGTGATCCCACAAATTTCAACACTGAAGCTTTCTTT. Its translation is CASSDPTNFNTEAFF.

This clonotype rates as large. The J gene is TRBJ2-7, the V gene TRBV4-3; TRBD1 matches at 8 bases. Trimming cost V 1 base and J 4 bases; bases outside gene matches: 9. Germline V gives CDR1 LGHNA, CDR2 YSLEER. The CDR3 is made up of 16 amino acids. CDR3 coding DNA: TGCGCCAGCAGCCAAGGGGAAGAGGACAGGGAGTACGAGCAGTACTTC. Translating gives CASSQGEEDREYEQYF.

This clonotype is labeled medium-sized. V usage is TRBV29-1 and J usage is TRBJ2-1, with 9 bases fitting TRBD1. The CDR3 is made up of 16 amino acids. V was clipped by 8 bases and J by 1 base; unmatched bases: 12. The V gene's germline CDR1 is SQVTM and CDR2 ANQGSEA. The CDR3, as DNA: TGCAGCATTGCGACCAAACAGGGGGCATCCTACAATGAGCAGTTCTTC. Its translation: CSIATKQGASYNEQFF.

This clonotype is large in the sample. V usage is TRBV2 and J usage is TRBJ1-1; D is uncertain. The CDR3 extends over 12 amino acids. Per germline, CDR1 SNHLY and CDR2 FYNNEI. V lost 3 bases and J lost 11, with 13 bases in between. The CDR3 loop reads CASSDPSQLAFF. The DNA of the CDR3 is TGTGCCAGCAGTGACCCCAGTCAGCTGGCTTTCTTT. The full variable domain, its missing parts supplied by reference TRBV2 and TRBJ1-1, is EPEVTQTPSHQVTQMGQEVILRCVPISNHLYFYWYRQILGQKVEFLVSFYNNEISEKSEIFDDQFSVERPDGSNFTLKIRSTKLEDSAMYFCASSDPSQLAFFGQGTRLTVV.

On this clonotype: The CDR3 end shows no conserved phenylalanine or tryptophan, and so a read error is likely. This chain joins TRBV7-3 and TRBJ2-7; D unclear. CDR3 length equals 12 residues. Germline values: CDR1 SGHTA, CDR2 FQGTGA. CDR3 in DNA: TGTGCGAGCAGCTTAACCGGCTACGAGCAGTACCTC. This codes for CASSLTGYEQYL.

This clonotype qualifies as large. The J gene is TRBJ2-6, the V gene TRBV19; TRBD1 is a possible D gene (6 bases). The CDR3 totals 15 residues. Germline CDR1 LNHDA, CDR2 SQIVND (reference sequence). Deletions cut 11 bases from V and 0 bases from J, with 14 bases between. CDR3 sequence reads: CACTGTSSGANVLTF. The CDR3 DNA reads TGTGCCTGTACAGGGACAAGCTCTGGGGCCAACGTCCTGACTTTC. Looking up the rest from reference TRBV19 and TRBJ2-6 gives the full variable domain: DGGITQSPKYLFRKEGQNVTLSCEQNLNHDAMYWYRQDPGQGLRLIYYSQIVNDFQKGDIAEGYSVSREKKESFPLTVTSAQKNPTAFYLCACTGTSSGANVLTFGAGSRLTVL.

This clonotype is medium-sized. This chain links TRBV3-1 with TRBJ2-2, with D hard to call. This CDR3 has 12 amino acids. V was pared by 3 bases and J by 6 bases, with 5 bases between. CDR1 is LGHDT and CDR2 is YNNKEL in the germline V gene (reference sequence). The chain's CDR3 is CASSHGSGELFF. The CDR3 nucleotides are TGTGCCAGCAGCCATGGATCCGGGGAGCTGTTTTTT.

This clonotype is large by share. This CDR3 is CASSLEAGLYNEQFF. Here the CDR3 DNA reads TGTGCCAGCAGCTTGGAGGCAGGGCTCTACAATGAGCAGTTCTTC. The J gene is TRBJ2-1, the V gene TRBV5-4, with D perhaps TRBD1 (5 bases). Per germline, CDR1 SGHNT and CDR2 YYREEE (reference sequence). There are 15 residues in the CDR3. V dropped 0 bases and J dropped 3 bases, with 10 bases sitting between them.

This clonotype is deemed medium-sized. This chain joins TRBV20-1 and TRBJ2-7; D remains unclear. V was cut by 2 bases and J by 6 bases, with 14 bases left in between. Germline V gene sequence: CDR1 DFQATT, CDR2 SNEGSKA (reference sequence). The CDR3 contains 13 residues. The CDR3 loop reads CSARWVERVEQYF. In DNA, the CDR3 is TGCAGTGCTAGATGGGTGGAAAGGGTCGAGCAGTACTTC.